This T cell receptor beta chain originates from a study of vaccination effects on CD4 cells after COVID-19. Antigen-specific CD4+ T cells were first expanded with viral peptide pools by the ViraFEST assay and only then sequenced. A 10-day culture period preceded the isolation of CD4+ T cells. Each vaccine recipient was nucleocapsid antibody negative and had no prior SARS-CoV-2 infection. Each culture well received about 2 million PBMC. These cells were then cultured in IMDM with about 10 IU/ml IL-2 and 10 ug/ml peptides. On day 3 and again on day 7, half the medium was replaced with IL-2 medium. General study results and limits: Healthy vaccinees' vaccine-induced clones included only 1 of 255 that recognized common cold coronaviruses. Late in the post-vaccination period, infection-induced and vaccine-induced clones underwent marked clonal contraction.

CDR1 and CDR2 (germline): WSHSY, SAAADI. The CDR3 runs to 15 residues. With 8 bases removed from V and 0 bases from J, the gap between germline ends came to 13 bases. TCRdb's table, derived via immunoSEQ multiplex PCR, lists solely in-frame clones and lacks some. Of some 41,000 clones listed, 66% were seen once; the top ten hold about 16%. This clone was observed a handful of times. Its target is not known. Material: CD4+ T cells from PBMCs cultured with HCoV-OC43 spike peptides, obtained before COVID-19 vaccination. Stated subset: HCoV-OC43 spike overlapping peptide pool stimulation. The chain recombines TRBV10-2 with TRBJ2-2, with a tentative D call TRBD2 (5 bases). The source is a human donor who received a COVID-19 vaccine. CDR3 coding DNA: TGCGCCAGCGGGAGTACAGCGGCGAACACCGGGGAGCTGTTTTTT. This codes for CASGSTAANTGELFF.